Each of the 26 T cell receptor beta chains below was sequenced from the same sample in a study of blood T cells in healthy people across ages. Sample-barcoded 5' priming and a J-beta primer mix drove a second PCR of about 7 to 11 cycles. TCRdb passed the 5' RACE reads through MiXCR, listing each CDR3 protein once. The data hold some 1.5 million distinct CDR3 sequences, with roughly 30% observed a single time. The sequencing input was blood. All receptors come from a woman aged 25 to 39 in good health.

This clonotype was detected a few times. The V call is TRBV7-9, the J call TRBJ1-2; tentatively, D is TRBD1 (6 bases). From germline, CDR1 is SEHNR and CDR2 FQNEAQ (reference sequence). V was trimmed by 2 bases and J by 3 bases, leaving 10 bases between them. CDR3 size: 14 residues. In DNA, the CDR3 is TGTGCCAGCAGCTTAACAGGGACCGACTATGGCTACACCTTC. Its translation is CASSLTGTDYGYTF.

Comments on this clonotype: It may be a read error: a sequence one base away is much more abundant. The rearrangement joins TRBV6-6 to TRBJ2-1; D might be TRBD2 (7 bases). The CDR3 consists of 14 residues. V shed 4 bases and J shed 13 bases, with 20 bases lying between them. Germline CDR1 MNHNY, CDR2 SVGAGI (reference sequence). CDR3 in amino acids: CASSFRGAQETQFF. DNA of the CDR3: TGTGCCAGCAGTTTCCGGGGGGCCCAAGAGACCCAGTTCTTC.

The chain has TRBV5-1 and TRBJ2-1, with 9 bases identical to TRBD1. V lost 4 bases and J lost 4; bases outside the gene matches: 12. CDR1 is SGHRS, CDR2 YFSETQ, per germline. The CDR3 is made up of 17 amino acids. Here the CDR3 DNA reads TGCGCCAGCAGCGGGACGGCCGGGACAGGGAGGTACAATGAGCAGTTCTTC. As protein: CASSGTAGTGRYNEQFF.

The chain carries TRBV28 and TRBJ2-2; D gene ambiguous. This CDR3 region has 14 residues. In germline, CDR1 is MDHEN, CDR2 SYDVKM. V lost 2 bases to trimming and J lost 3 bases, with 7 bases between them. This chain's CDR3 is CASSLDAYTGELFF. The CDR3 DNA sequence: TGTGCCAGCAGTTTAGACGCGTACACCGGGGAGCTGTTTTTT.

This clonotype was detected only a few times. V and J are TRBV12-3 or TRBV12-4 and TRBJ2-1; 13 nucleotides agree with TRBD2. The length of the CDR3 is 15 residues. Trimming removed 5 bases from V and 5 bases from J; junction bases left unmatched: 3. The CDR3 loop is CASSTSGGAHNEQFF. The CDR3 DNA is TGTGCCAGCAGTACTAGCGGGGGGGCTCACAATGAGCAGTTCTTC.

This clonotype was seen many times. V gene TRBV4-1 combines with J gene TRBJ1-2; D is possibly TRBD1 (6 bases). This CDR3 contains 14 residues. From germline, CDR1 is MGHRA and CDR2 YSYEKL. Deletions cut 2 bases from V and 3 bases from J, with 10 bases between. In nucleotides, the CDR3 is TGCGCCAGCAGCCAACCGGACAGCCACTATGGCTACACCTTC. Amino acid sequence: CASSQPDSHYGYTF.

This clonotype was seen a few times. The V and J genes are TRBV7-9 and TRBJ2-4; 8 bases are a match to TRBD1. Per the germline V gene, CDR1 is SEHNR and CDR2 is FQNEAQ (reference sequence). CDR3 size: 19 residues. V trimming: 3 bases; J trimming: 4 bases; junction bases outside the gene matches: 17. The CDR3 here is CASSFTNPTSDREKNIQYF. CDR3 coding DNA: TGTGCCAGCAGCTTCACCAACCCAACGTCGGACAGGGAGAAAAACATTCAGTACTTC.

V gene TRBV7-9 combines with J gene TRBJ2-2; D unclear. V was shortened by 1 base and J by 4 bases, with 7 bases between the two germline ends. The germline V gene encodes CDR1 SEHNR and CDR2 FQNEAQ (reference sequence). This CDR3 spans 14 amino acids. DNA of the CDR3: TGTGCCAGCAGCTTAGTAATGATCACCGGGGAGCTGTTTTTT. It translates to CASSLVMITGELFF.

The J gene is TRBJ1-1, the V gene TRBV29-1, with D possibly matching TRBD1 (6 bases). This CDR3 is built from 14 residues. Between the trimmed V and J ends, which lost 0 bases and 3 bases, there was a span of 11 bases. Germline values: CDR1 SQVTM, CDR2 ANQGSEA. CDR3 coding DNA: TGCAGCGTTGAAGAAATAGGGGGTTACACTGAAGCTTTCTTT. This encodes CSVEEIGGYTEAFF.

This clonotype was seen repeatedly, ten times or more. V and J are TRBV20-1 and TRBJ2-5; no clear D gene. Trimming removed 1 base from V and 4 bases from J, with 13 bases in between. Germline V CDR1 and CDR2: DFQATT, SNEGSKA (reference sequence). The CDR3 is 14 residues long. In DNA form, the CDR3 reads TGCAGTGCTAGAGGGGTGGGGTGGAGAGAGACCCAGTACTTC. It yields the protein CSARGVGWRETQYF.

About this clonotype itself: This could be a read error, since a much larger clone is one nucleotide away. The J gene is TRBJ2-7, the V gene TRBV29-1; TRBD1 aligns across 9 bases. CDR3 length equals 15 residues. CDR1 is SQVTM, CDR2 ANQGSEA, per germline. CDR3 bases: TGCAGAGTTGAAATCGCCGGGACAGGGCTATACGAGCAGTACTTC. Translated: CRVEIAGTGLYEQYF.

This clonotype was seen only a few times. The chain combines TRBV29-1 with TRBJ2-3; weak D call: TRBD1 (6 bases). The CDR3 has 13 amino acids. V was trimmed by 5 bases and J by 2 bases, leaving 11 bases between them. CDR1 is SQVTM and CDR2 is ANQGSEA in the germline V gene. The CDR3 is CSVRTVLTDTQYF. CDR3 bases: TGCAGCGTTAGGACAGTCCTCACAGATACGCAGTATTTT.

This clonotype showed up many times. V and J are TRBV7-2 and TRBJ2-7; perhaps TRBD2 as D (6 bases). The germline V gene has CDR1 SGHTA and CDR2 FQGNSA. The CDR3 is 12 residues long. Trimming left V 4 bases short and J 4 bases short, with 8 bases between. The CDR3 loop reads CASSWGRYEQYF. DNA of the CDR3: TGTGCCAGCAGCTGGGGGAGGTACGAGCAGTACTTC. Together with reference TRBV7-2 and TRBJ2-7, the CDR3 gives the full variable domain: GAGVSQSPSNKVTEKGKDVELRCDPISGHTALYWYRQSLGQGLEFLIYFQGNSAPDKSGLPSDRFSAERTGGSVSTLTIQRTQQEDSAVYLCASSWGRYEQYFGPGTRLTVT.

This clonotype was found many times. The chain couples TRBV29-1 to TRBJ2-7; D perhaps matches TRBD1 (5 bases). V lost 6 bases to trimming and J lost 3 bases, with 9 bases between them. The germline gives CDR1 SQVTM, CDR2 ANQGSEA. The CDR3 loop spans 11 amino acids. CDR3 amino acids: CSVDDSYEQYF. In nucleotides, the CDR3 is TGCAGCGTCGATGACAGCTACGAGCAGTACTTC.

The genes are TRBV19 and TRBJ1-2; 9 bases line up with TRBD1. The CDR3 has 15 amino acids. Germline CDR1 is LNHDA and CDR2 is SQIVND (reference sequence). Trimming took 6 bases from V and 6 from J; bases not matched to a gene: 11. Here the CDR3 DNA reads TGTGCCAGTAGCCTAACAGGGGGCGCAGCTAATGGCTACACCTTC. Translating gives CASSLTGGAANGYTF.

This clonotype was seen many times. The rearrangement uses TRBV20-1 and TRBJ2-5; D unresolved. Trimming removed 4 bases at V and 3 bases at J, with 6 bases between. CDR1 and CDR2 (germline): DFQATT, SNEGSKA (reference sequence). The CDR3 has 11 residues. This chain's CDR3 is CSANPKETQYF. The CDR3, as DNA: TGCAGTGCTAACCCGAAAGAGACCCAGTACTTC.

This clonotype has more than one count but fewer than ten. The gene calls are TRBV5-1 and TRBJ1-5; D gene unclear. Trimming took 4 bases from V and 7 from J, leaving 12 bases between them. Per germline, CDR1 SGHRS and CDR2 YFSETQ. This CDR3 is 13 amino acids long. The CDR3 nucleotides are TGCGCCAGCAGCCCCTACCCGGACCAGCCCCAGCATTTT. It codes for CASSPYPDQPQHF.

A few counts support this clonotype. The V gene is TRBV5-6, the J gene TRBJ2-4, with 8 bases lining up with TRBD2. The J call may be faulty, since TRBJ2-7 better matches the DNA end. CDR1 SGHDT and CDR2 YYEEEE come from the germline V gene. This CDR3 spans 14 amino acids. Here the CDR3 DNA reads TGTGCCAGCAGTCATAGCGGGGTGGGATACGAGCAGTACTTC. It specifies CASSHSGVGYEQYF.

The CDR3 loop reads CASSLDTSGGYNEQYF. The CDR3 DNA reads TGTGCCAGCAGTTTGGATACTAGCGGGGGTTACAATGAGCAGTACTTC. This rearrangement joins TRBV27 to TRBJ2-1; TRBD2 matches 11 bases. The end of the DNA is better explained by TRBJ2-7, so the J call may be wrong. Germline CDR1 MNHEY, CDR2 SMNVEV (reference sequence). The CDR3 is 16 amino acids.

This chain joins TRBV20-1 and TRBJ2-7, with 8 bases matching TRBD2. The CDR3 covers 13 residues. CDR1 and CDR2 (germline): DFQATT, SNEGSKA (reference sequence). The CDR3 region is CGTSGRVGNEQYF. In nucleotides, the CDR3 is TGCGGAACGTCCGGGAGGGTCGGGAATGAGCAGTACTTC.

This sequence joins TRBV20-1 and TRBJ2-1; 9 nucleotides align to TRBD2. The CDR3 has 14 amino acids. The trim removed 5 bases at V and 7 bases at J, leaving 9 bases unmatched. Germline CDR1 DFQATT, CDR2 SNEGSKA (reference sequence). CDR3 region: CSAPSLSGGNEQFF. The DNA of the CDR3 is TGCAGTGCTCCGAGCCTCAGCGGGGGGAATGAGCAGTTCTTC.

With regard to this clonotype: A much larger clone lies one base from this, so it may be a read error. The J gene is TRBJ2-1, the V gene TRBV4-3, with TRBD2 matching over 14 bases. The CDR3 covers 16 residues. Germline assignment: CDR1 LGHNA and CDR2 YSLEER. CDR3 amino acids: CASGQGLAGVDDEQFF. The CDR3 coding sequence is TGCGCCAGCGGCCAGGGACTAGCGGGAGTAGATGATGAGCAGTTCTTC.

The rearrangement uses TRBV9 and TRBJ2-1, with a possible D match to TRBD1 (5 bases). The germline CDR1 and CDR2 sequences are SGDLS and YYNGEE. Trimming pared 0 bases from V and 10 bases from J, leaving 17 bases between. The CDR3 totals 15 residues. Here the CDR3 reads CASSVGLGASYEQFF. In DNA form, the CDR3 reads TGTGCCAGCAGCGTAGGGTTAGGGGCCTCCTACGAGCAGTTCTTC.

Points on this clonotype: The junction does not match germline at one end; this may be a read error. The chain joins TRBV5-1 to TRBJ2-1; TRBD1 might be the D (6 bases). CDR3 length: 13 amino acids. The germline gives CDR1 SGHRS, CDR2 YFSETQ. The CDR3 DNA follows: TGCGGCAGCAGCCGTACAGGGTACAATGAGCAGTTCTTC. It encodes CGSSRTGYNEQFF.

There are many counts of this clonotype. The chain links TRBV20-1 to TRBJ2-7; D may be TRBD2 (6 bases). The length of the CDR3 is 15 residues. V was cut by 1 base and J by 2 bases, with 15 bases left in between. The germline V gene encodes CDR1 DFQATT and CDR2 SNEGSKA (reference sequence). This chain's CDR3 is CSARGGTGGTYEQYF. DNA for the CDR3: TGCAGTGCTAGAGGCGGGACGGGCGGAACCTACGAGCAGTACTTC.

There are a few counts of this clonotype. The chain carries TRBV28 and TRBJ2-3, with a possible D match to TRBD2 (6 bases). V gave up 10 bases and J gave up 14 bases, with 22 bases separating them. CDR3 length equals 12 residues. Per the germline V gene, CDR1 is MDHEN and CDR2 is SYDVKM. DNA of the CDR3: TGTGCCACCAGCGGGTCTTGGGCTAACGCGTATTTT. The encoded protein is CATSGSWANAYF.